These 11 T cell receptor beta chains share one sample of origin, sequenced in a study of blood T cell repertoires in COVID-19. TCRdb keeps only in-frame clones here, not all; method: immunoSEQ multiplex PCR. Of 240,000 or so clones listed, approximately 80% are singletons. Sequenced input: peripheral blood. The receptors shown here come from a woman aged 80 or over with acute or convalescent COVID-19.

This chain joins TRBV6-5 and TRBJ2-7, with a tentative D call TRBD2 (6 bases). V was cut by 4 bases and J by 7 bases, with 8 bases left in between. Germline CDR1 reads MNHEY; CDR2 reads SVGAGI. This CDR3 is 11 amino acids long. The CDR3 DNA reads TGTGCCAGCAGTTTCCGGGGGGAGCAGTACTTC. Encoded protein: CASSFRGEQYF.

The chain employs TRBV7-3 and TRBJ2-7; D is undetermined. This CDR3 is built from 15 residues. Looked up from germline, CDR1 is SGHTA and CDR2 is FQGTGA. The V and J ends lost 1 base and 3 bases respectively, with 13 bases between them. In DNA form, the CDR3 reads TGTGCCAGCAGCTTAAATCAGGCTACCTACTACGAGCAGTACTTC. Its translation is CASSLNQATYYEQYF. The full variable domain, in which reference TRBV7-3 and TRBJ2-7 provide the parts outside the CDR3, is GAGVSQTPSNKVTEKGKYVELRCDPISGHTALYWYRQSLGQGPEFLIYFQGTGAADDSGLPNDRFFAVRPEGSVSTLKIQRTERGDSAVYLCASSLNQATYYEQYFGPGTRLTVT.

This clone has just a few counts. The J gene is TRBJ2-7, the V gene TRBV7-2, with TRBD2 matching 9 bases. The V gene end was trimmed by 5 bases and the J gene end by 4 bases; junction bases not matched to a gene: 9. The CDR3 contains 15 residues. Germline V gene lookup returns CDR1 SGHTA and CDR2 FQGNSA. CDR3 region: CASSPDSGRGYEQYF. In DNA, the CDR3 is TGTGCCAGCAGCCCCGATAGCGGGAGAGGATACGAGCAGTACTTC.

CDR3 in amino acids: CASLGATNEKLFF. CDR3 nucleotides: TGTGCCAGCCTCGGAGCAACTAATGAAAAACTGTTTTTT. The rearrangement joins TRBV21-1 to TRBJ1-4. TRBV21-1 is annotated as a pseudogene. CDR3 length: 13 amino acids.

The table lists this clone with a few counts. This chain joins TRBV10-1 and TRBJ2-1; 14 bases map to TRBD2. Germline V gives CDR1 WNHNN, CDR2 SYGVQD (reference sequence). This CDR3 region has 16 residues. J lost 5 bases, V lost 9 bases, and 9 bases had no gene match. CDR3 in amino acids: CARPGTSGRADNEQFF. The CDR3 DNA reads as TGCGCCAGGCCCGGGACTAGCGGGAGAGCGGACAATGAGCAGTTCTTC.

The V call is TRBV19, the J call TRBJ1-1; D gene unclear. CDR3 length equals 14 residues. The V end lost 5 bases, the J end lost 1 base, and 11 bases lay between the germline ends. Germline V lookup: CDR1 LNHDA, CDR2 SQIVND (reference sequence). The CDR3 nucleotides read TGTGCCAGTAGTTTGAAAACTGCGAACACTGAAGCTTTCTTT. It yields the protein CASSLKTANTEAFF.

This chain joins TRBV7-6 and TRBJ1-1; unclear D gene. Deletions cut 5 bases from V and 3 bases from J, with 10 bases between. The length of the CDR3 is 13 residues. Germline CDR1 is SGHVS and CDR2 is FNYEAQ. CDR3 coding DNA: TGTGCCAGCAGCGAGGTCGGAGACACTGAAGCTTTCTTT. This sequence encodes CASSEVGDTEAFF.

J is TRBJ1-1 and V is TRBV20-1; 10 bases fit TRBD1. Germline loops: CDR1 DFQATT, CDR2 SNEGSKA (reference sequence). The CDR3 has 11 residues. V lost 5 bases to trimming and J lost 7 bases; unmatched junction nucleotides: 1. CDR3 amino acids: CSAGTGVEAFF. The DNA of the CDR3 is TGCAGTGCTGGGACAGGGGTTGAAGCTTTCTTT.

This chain links TRBV9 with TRBJ1-2; D unclear. Germline CDR1 SGDLS, CDR2 YYNGEE. The CDR3 length is 11 residues. Trimming removed 3 bases from V and 4 bases from J, with 4 bases in between. The DNA for the CDR3 is TGTGCCAGCAGCGGACTCTATGGCTACACCTTC. Its protein is CASSGLYGYTF. The variable domain in full, completed from reference TRBV9 and TRBJ1-2, reads DSGVTQTPKHLITATGQRVTLRCSPRSGDLSVYWYQQSLDQGLQFLIQYYNGEERAKGNILERFSAQQFPDLHSELNLSSLELGDSALYFCASSGLYGYTFGSGTRLTVV.

This clone occurred a few times. V gene TRBV5-4 combines with J gene TRBJ2-3; TRBD2 is a possible D gene (6 bases). The CDR3 extends over 15 amino acids. Germline V CDR1 and CDR2: SGHNT, YYREEE (reference sequence). V was shortened by 7 bases and J by 1 base, with 16 bases between the two germline ends. CDR3 nucleotides: TGTGCCAGCTCGAAAGGCGGGGAGGGCACAGATACGCAGTATTTT. Translated: CASSKGGEGTDTQYF.

The rearrangement joins TRBV28 to TRBJ1-3, with 7 bases that match TRBD1. The CDR3 spans 16 residues. Trimming at V came to 6 bases and at J to 2 bases, leaving 10 bases not matched to a gene. Germline lookup yields CDR1 MDHEN and CDR2 SYDVKM. CDR3: CASSIRGTVPGNTIYF. The CDR3 DNA follows: TGTGCCAGCAGCATAAGGGGGACAGTCCCTGGAAACACCATATATTTT.